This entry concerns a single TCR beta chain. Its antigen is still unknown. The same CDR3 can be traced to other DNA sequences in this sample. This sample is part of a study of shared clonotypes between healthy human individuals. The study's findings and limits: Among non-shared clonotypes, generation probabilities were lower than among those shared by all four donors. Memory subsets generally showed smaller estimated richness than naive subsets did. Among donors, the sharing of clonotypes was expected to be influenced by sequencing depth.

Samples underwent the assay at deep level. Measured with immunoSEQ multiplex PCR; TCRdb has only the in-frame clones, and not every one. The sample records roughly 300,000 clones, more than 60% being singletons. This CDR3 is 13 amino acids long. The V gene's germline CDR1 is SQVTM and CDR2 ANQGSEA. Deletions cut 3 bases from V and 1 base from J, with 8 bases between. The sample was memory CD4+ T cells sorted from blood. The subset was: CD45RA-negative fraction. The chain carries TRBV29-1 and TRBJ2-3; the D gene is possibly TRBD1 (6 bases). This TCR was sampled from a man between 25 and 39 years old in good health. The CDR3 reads CSVDSGGTDTQYF. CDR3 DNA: TGCAGCGTTGATTCAGGGGGCACAGATACGCAGTATTTT.